The present T cell receptor beta chain was sequenced within a study of liver allograft versus peripheral blood T cells. Across the whole study: Repertoires of T cell receptors in transplanted livers were compared with recipients' peripheral blood repertoires. The study's findings and limits: Liver allografts reportedly held T cell receptor repertoires unlike those in peripheral blood.

TCRdb independently ran MiXCR on the reads; one entry per CDR3 protein. The sample comprises thousands of distinct CDR3 sequences, 16% of which are singletons, and 1.5% to 2% rests with the top ten. Remarks on this clonotype: The antigen is undetermined. A much larger clone differs from this one at a single base, so this may be a read error.

The CDR3 length is 15 residues. CDR1 and CDR2 from the germline V gene are SGHTA and FQGNSA. V lost 5 bases and J lost 9, with 17 bases in between. The receptor's source is a human patient who had a liver transplant. Some T cells may have originated in the graft donor. This rearrangement joins TRBV7-2 to TRBJ1-6, with D hard to call. The CDR3 DNA is TGTGCCAGCAGCCCAGCCGTACAAGGGATTTCACCCCTCCACTTT. This translates into CASSPAVQGISPLHF.